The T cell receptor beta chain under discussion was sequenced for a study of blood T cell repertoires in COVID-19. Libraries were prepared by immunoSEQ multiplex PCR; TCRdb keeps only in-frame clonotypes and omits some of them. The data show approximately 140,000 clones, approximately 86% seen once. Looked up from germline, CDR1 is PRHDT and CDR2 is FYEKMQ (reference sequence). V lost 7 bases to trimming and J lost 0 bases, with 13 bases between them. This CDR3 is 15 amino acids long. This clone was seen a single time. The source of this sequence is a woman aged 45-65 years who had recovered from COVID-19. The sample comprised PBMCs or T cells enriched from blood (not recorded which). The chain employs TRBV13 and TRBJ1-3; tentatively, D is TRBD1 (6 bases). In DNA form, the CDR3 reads TGTGCCAGCACCCAGGGGCGGCTCTCTGGAAACACCATATATTTT. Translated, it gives CASTQGRLSGNTIYF.